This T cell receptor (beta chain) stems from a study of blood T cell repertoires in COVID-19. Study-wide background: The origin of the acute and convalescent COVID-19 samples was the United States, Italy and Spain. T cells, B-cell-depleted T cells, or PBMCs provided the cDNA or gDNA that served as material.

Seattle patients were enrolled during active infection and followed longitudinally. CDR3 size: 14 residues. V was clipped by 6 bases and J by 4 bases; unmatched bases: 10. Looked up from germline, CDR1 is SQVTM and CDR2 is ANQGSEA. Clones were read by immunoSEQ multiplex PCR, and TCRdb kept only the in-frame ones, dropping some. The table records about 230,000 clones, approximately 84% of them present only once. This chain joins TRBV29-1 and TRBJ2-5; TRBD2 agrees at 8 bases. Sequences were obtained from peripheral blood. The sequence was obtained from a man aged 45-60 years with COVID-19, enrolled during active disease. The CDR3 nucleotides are TGCAGCGTCGCCGGGGGGGCCCCACCAGAGACCCAGTACTTC. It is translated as CSVAGGAPPETQYF.